This T cell receptor (beta chain) was sequenced for a study of human T cells and chemical hapten exposure. Overall study: Chiefly women, the patients showed alopecia areata, totalis or universalis. How much TCR each sample yielded varied, mostly because pooled library volumes differed slightly. Study results and limitations: There were significantly more large CDR3 similarity clusters among expanded TCRs than among controls.

As to time point: patch test 1, 2 weeks after DPC sensitization. The treatment: therapeutic diphenylcyclopropenone sensitization with weekly scalp DPC. On this clonotype itself: Antigen unknown.

Individual cDNA molecules in this library carried unique molecular identifiers. TCRdb independently ran MiXCR on the RACE reads; one entry per CDR3 protein. The sample carries about 120,000 distinct CDR3 sequences, about an eighth recorded once. CDR1 SQVTM and CDR2 ANQGSEA come from the germline V gene. Between the trimmed V and J ends, which lost 3 bases and 4 bases, there was a span of 11 bases. The CDR3 extends over 13 amino acids. The sample here was whole blood, taken in connection with sensitization to the hapten diphenylcyclopropenone (DPC). The receptor was isolated from a man younger than 35 with alopecia areata. Some clones in this sample may be carry-over from other donors' samples. The rearrangement links TRBV29-1 to TRBJ2-3; D possibly matches TRBD1 or TRBD2 (5 bases each). This CDR3 reads CSVDGANSDTQYF. CDR3 nucleotide sequence: TGCAGCGTTGACGGGGCCAATTCAGATACGCAGTATTTT.